The 15 T cell receptor beta chains reported below all come from one sample, sequenced in a study of T cell responses to AZD1222 COVID-19 vaccine. Assay: immunoSEQ multiplex PCR; the TCRdb copy retains only in-frame clones and omits some. The sample consists of over 85,000 clones, less than 95% of them appearing once. The sample was peripheral blood, taken on day 0 of AZD1222 vaccination. The receptors originated from an adult in good health.

The gene calls are TRBV28 and TRBJ1-1; D possibly corresponds to TRBD1 (5 bases). The CDR3 loop spans 18 amino acids. In germline, CDR1 is MDHEN, CDR2 SYDVKM. V was clipped by 6 bases and J by 0 bases, with 23 bases between them. The CDR3 spells CASSRKDFWGVMNTEAFF. The CDR3 nucleotides read TGTGCCAGCAGCCGCAAGGATTTTTGGGGCGTCATGAACACTGAAGCTTTCTTT.

This chain uses TRBV5-1 with TRBJ1-2; the D is unclear. Trimming left V 3 bases short and J 2 bases short, with 8 bases between. The germline CDR1 and CDR2 sequences are SGHRS and YFSETQ. This CDR3 has 13 residues. The CDR3, as DNA: TGCGCCAGCAGCTCTGCGGCGAACTATGGCTACACCTTC. This encodes CASSSAANYGYTF. Together with reference TRBV5-1 and TRBJ1-2, the CDR3 gives the full variable domain: KAGVTQTPRYLIKTRGQQVTLSCSPISGHRSVSWYQQTPGQGLQFLFEYFSETQRNKGNFPGRFSGRQFSNSRSEMNVSTLELGDSALYLCASSSAANYGYTFGSGTRLTVV.

This clone was recorded a few times. The genes are TRBV30 and TRBJ1-3; maybe TRBD1 (5 bases). Germline V gene lookup returns CDR1 GTSNPN and CDR2 SVGIG (reference sequence). The length of the CDR3 is 15 residues. V lost 5 bases and J 0 bases, leaving 14 bases between the germline ends. CDR3 sequence (DNA): TGTGCCTGGGGGGCTATCGATCGCTCTGGAAACACCATATATTTT. It yields the protein CAWGAIDRSGNTIYF.

The genes are TRBV6-5 and TRBJ2-2; TRBD1 might be the D (6 bases). Germline V gene sequence: CDR1 MNHEY, CDR2 SVGAGI. V lost 6 bases and J lost 5, with 10 bases in between. CDR3 length: 13 residues. For the CDR3, the DNA is TGTGCCAGCAGAATTACAGGGACCGGGGAGCTGTTTTTT. This sequence encodes CASRITGTGELFF.

V and J are TRBV28 and TRBJ2-7; unclear D gene. The V gene lost 6 bases and the J gene lost 3 bases, with 9 bases spanning the gap. The CDR3 contains 12 residues. CDR1 and CDR2 from the germline V gene are MDHEN and SYDVKM. The CDR3 DNA reads TGTGCCAGCAGGCGTGGCTTCTACGAGCAGTACTTC. Protein product: CASRRGFYEQYF.

The chain couples TRBV28 to TRBJ2-1, with D perhaps given as TRBD1 or TRBD2 (5 bases each). The CDR3 extends over 14 amino acids. Trimming shortened V by 7 bases and J by 10 bases, and 20 bases separated the two germline ends. Germline V gives CDR1 MDHEN, CDR2 SYDVKM. The CDR3 loop is CASNLDLRDGEQFF. The CDR3 DNA reads as TGTGCCAGCAACTTGGACCTAAGGGACGGGGAGCAGTTCTTC.

The chain has TRBV11-2 and TRBJ2-3, with D possibly being TRBD1 or TRBD2 (5 bases each). V was shortened by 5 bases and J by 3 bases, with 15 bases between the two germline ends. The CDR3 sequence is 15 residues long. Germline V gene sequence: CDR1 SGHAT, CDR2 FQNNGV. The CDR3 reads CASSTGPLITDTQYF. CDR3 nucleotides: TGTGCCAGCAGCACGGGACCCTTAATTACAGATACGCAGTATTTT.

The chain has TRBV6-5 and TRBJ1-6; D not resolved. Germline CDR1 MNHEY, CDR2 SVGAGI. Trimming removed 2 bases at V and 6 bases at J, with 11 bases between. The CDR3 spans 15 residues. The CDR3 DNA is TGTGCCAGCAGTTACAGGTCTCGGGGTAATTCACCCCTCCACTTT. Amino acid sequence: CASSYRSRGNSPLHF.

The V gene is TRBV28, the J gene TRBJ1-6; 8 nucleotides align to TRBD1. CDR3 length: 15 amino acids. CDR1 and CDR2 from the germline V gene are MDHEN and SYDVKM. The V and J ends lost 5 bases and 9 bases, in that order; junction bases with no gene match: 9. CDR3 loop: CASSTGGQGSSPLHF. The CDR3 nucleotides are TGTGCCAGCAGTACAGGAGGACAGGGAAGTTCACCCCTCCACTTT.

This clone is a singleton in its sample. This rearrangement joins TRBV30 to TRBJ2-4; D gene ambiguous. Germline lookup yields CDR1 GTSNPN and CDR2 SVGIG (reference sequence). The CDR3 length is 12 residues. Trimming stripped 2 bases from V and 6 bases from J, with 8 bases between. CDR3 residues: CAWSPGLNIQYF. The CDR3 region has the DNA TGTGCCTGGAGTCCAGGCCTAAACATTCAGTACTTC.

The V gene is TRBV13, the J gene TRBJ2-3; 8 bases fit TRBD2. Losses at the gene ends were 3 bases for V and 2 bases for J; bases not matched to a gene: 7. The CDR3 length is 16 residues. Looked up from germline, CDR1 is PRHDT and CDR2 is FYEKMQ (reference sequence). The DNA of the CDR3 is TGTGCCAGCAGCTTCGGGAGGGGATCTCCCACAGATACGCAGTATTTT. It yields the protein CASSFGRGSPTDTQYF.

The rearrangement joins TRBV11-2 to TRBJ2-2; either TRBD1 or TRBD2 may fit D (6 bases each). CDR1 and CDR2 (germline): SGHAT, FQNNGV. V lost 5 bases and J lost 3, with 13 bases in between. This CDR3 spans 15 amino acids. The CDR3 here is CASSRGGSDTGELFF. CDR3 DNA sequence: TGTGCCAGCAGCCGAGGGGGGTCGGACACCGGGGAGCTGTTTTTT.

V gene TRBV4-1 combines with J gene TRBJ1-4; D gene uncertain. Germline CDR1 and CDR2: MGHRA and YSYEKL. Trimming cost V 0 bases and J 5 bases, with 4 bases left between them. This CDR3 is 13 amino acids long. CDR3 protein: CASSQERNEKLFF. The CDR3 nucleotides read TGCGCCAGCAGCCAAGAGCGGAATGAAAAACTGTTTTTT.

The chain couples TRBV6-1 to TRBJ1-2, with no clear D. Deletions cut 0 bases from V and 7 bases from J, with 9 bases between. CDR1 is MNHNS, CDR2 SASEGT, per germline. The CDR3 is made up of 13 amino acids. CDR3 sequence (DNA): TGTGCCAGCAGTGAAGCAGGAGGCGGTGGCTACACCTTC. Protein product: CASSEAGGGGYTF.

The chain carries TRBV7-2 and TRBJ2-1; the D gene is possibly TRBD2 (5 bases). Germline loops: CDR1 SGHTA, CDR2 FQGNSA. The length of the CDR3 is 14 residues. Trimming removed 1 base from V and 6 bases from J, with 10 bases in between. CDR3 sequence: CASSLVLGLNEQFF. CDR3 in DNA: TGTGCCAGCAGCTTAGTACTAGGCCTCAATGAGCAGTTCTTC.